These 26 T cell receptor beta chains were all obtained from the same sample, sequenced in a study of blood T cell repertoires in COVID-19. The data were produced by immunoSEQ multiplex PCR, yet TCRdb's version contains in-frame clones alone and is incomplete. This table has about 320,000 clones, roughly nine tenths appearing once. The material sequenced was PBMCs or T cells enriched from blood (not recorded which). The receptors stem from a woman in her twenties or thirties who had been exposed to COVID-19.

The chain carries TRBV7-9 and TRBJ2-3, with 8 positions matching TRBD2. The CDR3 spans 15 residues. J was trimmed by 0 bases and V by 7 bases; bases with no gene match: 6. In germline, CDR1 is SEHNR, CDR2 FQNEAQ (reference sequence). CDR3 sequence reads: CASIFSGTSTDTQYF. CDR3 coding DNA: TGTGCCAGCATTTTTAGCGGGACTAGCACAGATACGCAGTATTTT.

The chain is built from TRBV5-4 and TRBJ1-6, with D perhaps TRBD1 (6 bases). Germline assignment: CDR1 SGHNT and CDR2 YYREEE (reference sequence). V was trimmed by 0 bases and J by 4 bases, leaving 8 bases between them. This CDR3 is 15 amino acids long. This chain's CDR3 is CASSLEQGYNSPLHF. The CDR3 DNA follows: TGTGCCAGCAGCTTGGAACAGGGTTATAATTCACCCCTCCACTTT.

This CDR3 is CASSLGRGGMDYGYTF. The CDR3 DNA reads as TGTGCCAGCAGCTTGGGCCGGGGGGGAATGGACTATGGCTACACCTTC. The chain joins TRBV5-4 to TRBJ1-2, with a weak D call TRBD1 (5 bases). This CDR3 has 16 amino acids. Germline CDR1 and CDR2: SGHNT and YYREEE (reference sequence). V lost 0 bases and J lost 3, with 15 bases in between.

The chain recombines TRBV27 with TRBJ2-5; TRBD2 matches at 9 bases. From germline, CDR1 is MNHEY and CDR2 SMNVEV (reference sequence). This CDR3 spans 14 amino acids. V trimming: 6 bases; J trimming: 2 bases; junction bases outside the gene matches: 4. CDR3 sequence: CASSQLAGQETQYF. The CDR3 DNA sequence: TGTGCCAGCAGCCAGCTAGCGGGGCAAGAGACCCAGTACTTC.

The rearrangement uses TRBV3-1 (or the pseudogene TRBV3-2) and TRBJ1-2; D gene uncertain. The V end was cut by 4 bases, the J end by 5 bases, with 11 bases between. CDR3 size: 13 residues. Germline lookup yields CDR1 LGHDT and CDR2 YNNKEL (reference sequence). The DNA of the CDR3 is TGTGCCAGCAGCCCATTGGCCGCATATGGCTACACCTTC. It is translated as CASSPLAAYGYTF.

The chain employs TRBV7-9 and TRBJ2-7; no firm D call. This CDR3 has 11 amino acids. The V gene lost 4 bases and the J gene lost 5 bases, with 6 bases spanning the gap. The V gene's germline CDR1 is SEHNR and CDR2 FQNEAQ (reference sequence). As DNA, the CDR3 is TGTGCCAGCAGCTCATCGGACGAGCAGTACTTC. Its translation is CASSSSDEQYF. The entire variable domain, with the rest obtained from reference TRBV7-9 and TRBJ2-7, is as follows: DTGVSQNPRHKITKRGQNVTFRCDPISEHNRLYWYRQTLGQGPEFLTYFQNEAQLEKSRLLSDRFSAERPKGSFSTLEIQRTEQGDSAMYLCASSSSDEQYFGPGTRLTVT.

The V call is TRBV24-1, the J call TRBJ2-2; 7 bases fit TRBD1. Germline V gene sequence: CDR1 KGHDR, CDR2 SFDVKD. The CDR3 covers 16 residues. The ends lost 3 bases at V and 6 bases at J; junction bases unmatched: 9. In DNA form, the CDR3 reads TGTGCCACCAGTGATCCCTTGAGGGGGCCATCCGGGGAGCTGTTTTTT. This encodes CATSDPLRGPSGELFF.

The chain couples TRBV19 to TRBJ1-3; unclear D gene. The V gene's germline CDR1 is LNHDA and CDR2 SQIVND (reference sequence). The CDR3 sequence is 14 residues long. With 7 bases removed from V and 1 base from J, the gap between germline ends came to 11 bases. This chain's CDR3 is CASNSGSSGNTIYF. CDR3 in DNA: TGTGCCAGTAATTCTGGGAGTTCTGGAAACACCATATATTTT.

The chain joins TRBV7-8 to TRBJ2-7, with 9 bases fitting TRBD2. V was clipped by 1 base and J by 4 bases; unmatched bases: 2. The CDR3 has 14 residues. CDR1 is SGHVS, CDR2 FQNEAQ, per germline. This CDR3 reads CASSLGAGGYEQYF. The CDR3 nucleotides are TGTGCCAGCAGCTTAGGAGCGGGGGGTTACGAGCAGTACTTC.

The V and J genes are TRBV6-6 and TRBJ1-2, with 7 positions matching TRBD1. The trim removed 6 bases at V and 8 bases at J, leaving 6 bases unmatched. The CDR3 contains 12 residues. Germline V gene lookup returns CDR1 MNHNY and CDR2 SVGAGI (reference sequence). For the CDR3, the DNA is TGTGCCAGCAGAAACAGGGGAGGAGGCTACACCTTC. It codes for CASRNRGGGYTF.

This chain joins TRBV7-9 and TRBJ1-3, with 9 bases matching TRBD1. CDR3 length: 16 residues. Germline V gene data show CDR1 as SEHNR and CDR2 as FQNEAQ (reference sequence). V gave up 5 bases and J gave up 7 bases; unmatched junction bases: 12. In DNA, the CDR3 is TGTGCCAGCAGCCCTTACCCCGGGACAGGGAGGAACACCATATATTTT. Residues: CASSPYPGTGRNTIYF.

The CDR3 loop is CASSLRFGGRTSGYNEQFF. The CDR3 DNA sequence: TGTGCCAGCAGCTTACGGTTTGGGGGACGGACTAGCGGATACAATGAGCAGTTCTTC. This rearrangement joins TRBV7-8 to TRBJ2-1; 10 nucleotides match TRBD2. Germline values: CDR1 SGHVS, CDR2 FQNEAQ. The CDR3 is 19 amino acids. The junction had 14 bases not matched to a gene; V was cut back by 2 bases and J by 4 bases. The whole variable domain, remainder taken from reference TRBV7-8 and TRBJ2-1, is GAGVSQSPRYKVAKRGQDVALRCDPISGHVSLFWYQQALGQGPEFLTYFQNEAQLDKSGLPSDRFFAERPEGSVSTLKIQRTQQEDSAVYLCASSLRFGGRTSGYNEQFFGPGTRLTVL.

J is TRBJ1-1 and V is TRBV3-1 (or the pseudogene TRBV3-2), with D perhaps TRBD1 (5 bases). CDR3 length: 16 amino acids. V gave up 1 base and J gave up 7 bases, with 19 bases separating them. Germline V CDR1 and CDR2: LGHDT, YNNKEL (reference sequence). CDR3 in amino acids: CASSQGASGRGLEAFF. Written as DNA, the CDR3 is TGTGCCAGCAGCCAAGGGGCTTCTGGGAGGGGCCTTGAAGCTTTCTTT.

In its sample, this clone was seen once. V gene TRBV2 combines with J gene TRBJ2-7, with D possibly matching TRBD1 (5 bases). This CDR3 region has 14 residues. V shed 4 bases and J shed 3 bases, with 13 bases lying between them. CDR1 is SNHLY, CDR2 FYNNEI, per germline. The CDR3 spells CASSAGILVYEQYF. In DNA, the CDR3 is TGTGCCAGCAGTGCAGGGATTTTAGTCTACGAGCAGTACTTC.

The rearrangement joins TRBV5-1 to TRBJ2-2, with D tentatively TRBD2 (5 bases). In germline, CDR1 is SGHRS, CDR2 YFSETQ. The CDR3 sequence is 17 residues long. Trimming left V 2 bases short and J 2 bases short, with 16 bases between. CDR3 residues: CASSFRFEGFNTGELFF. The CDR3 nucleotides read TGCGCCAGCAGCTTTCGCTTTGAGGGATTCAACACCGGGGAGCTGTTTTTT. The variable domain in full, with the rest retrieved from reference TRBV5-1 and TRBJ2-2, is KAGVTQTPRYLIKTRGQQVTLSCSPISGHRSVSWYQQTPGQGLQFLFEYFSETQRNKGNFPGRFSGRQFSNSRSEMNVSTLELGDSALYLCASSFRFEGFNTGELFFGEGSRLTVL.

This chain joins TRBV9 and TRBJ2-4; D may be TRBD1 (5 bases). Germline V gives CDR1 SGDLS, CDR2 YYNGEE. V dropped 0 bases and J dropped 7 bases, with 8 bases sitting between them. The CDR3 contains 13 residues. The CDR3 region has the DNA TGTGCCAGCAGCGTAGCAGGGTCGAACATTCAGTACTTC. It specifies CASSVAGSNIQYF.

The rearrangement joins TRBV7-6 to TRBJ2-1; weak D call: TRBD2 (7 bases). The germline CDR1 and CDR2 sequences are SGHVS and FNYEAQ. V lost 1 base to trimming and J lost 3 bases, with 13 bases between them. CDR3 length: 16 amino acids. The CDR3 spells CASSLVGGPGYNEQFF. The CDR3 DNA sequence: TGTGCCAGCAGCTTAGTGGGGGGGCCGGGCTACAATGAGCAGTTCTTC.

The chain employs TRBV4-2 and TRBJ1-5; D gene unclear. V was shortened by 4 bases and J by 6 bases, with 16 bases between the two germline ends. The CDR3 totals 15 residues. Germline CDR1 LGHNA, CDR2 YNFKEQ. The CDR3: CASSLSGWGSQPQHF. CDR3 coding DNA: TGTGCCAGCAGCCTAAGCGGGTGGGGTTCTCAGCCCCAGCATTTT.

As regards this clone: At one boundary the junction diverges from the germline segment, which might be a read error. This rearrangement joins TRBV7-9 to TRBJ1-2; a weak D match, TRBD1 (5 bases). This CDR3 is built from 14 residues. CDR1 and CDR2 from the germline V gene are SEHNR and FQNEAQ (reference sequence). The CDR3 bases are TGTGCCAGCAGCCTAGCAGGGAGCGGGTATGGCTACACCTTC. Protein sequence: CASSLAGSGYGYTF.

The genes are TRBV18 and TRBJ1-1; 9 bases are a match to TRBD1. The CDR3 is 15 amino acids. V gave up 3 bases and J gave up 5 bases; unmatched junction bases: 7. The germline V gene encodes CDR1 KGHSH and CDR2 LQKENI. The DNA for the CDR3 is TGTGCCAGCTCACCTGGGACAGGGACGGTGACTGAAGCTTTCTTT. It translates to CASSPGTGTVTEAFF.

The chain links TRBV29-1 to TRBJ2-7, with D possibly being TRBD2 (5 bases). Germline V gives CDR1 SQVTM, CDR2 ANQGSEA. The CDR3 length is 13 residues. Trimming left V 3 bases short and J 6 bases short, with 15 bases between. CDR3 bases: TGCAGCGTTGACTCGGGGTCCGGGGTCGAGCAGTACTTC. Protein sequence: CSVDSGSGVEQYF.

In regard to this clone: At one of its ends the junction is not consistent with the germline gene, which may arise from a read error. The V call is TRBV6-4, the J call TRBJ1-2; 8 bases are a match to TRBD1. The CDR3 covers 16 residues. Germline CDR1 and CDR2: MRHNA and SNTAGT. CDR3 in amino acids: CASIDRGWTNLYGYTF. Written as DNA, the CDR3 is TGTGCCAGCATTGACAGGGGTTGGACTAACCTCTATGGCTACACCTTC.

CDR3 sequence (DNA): TGCAGTGCGAGGGGGTATGGCTACACCTTC. Protein: CSARGYGYTF. This chain joins TRBV20-1 and TRBJ1-2; possibly TRBD1 for D (6 bases). The CDR3 spans 10 residues. Trimming took 6 bases from V and 5 from J, leaving 7 bases between them. Germline V gene data show CDR1 as DFQATT and CDR2 as SNEGSKA (reference sequence).

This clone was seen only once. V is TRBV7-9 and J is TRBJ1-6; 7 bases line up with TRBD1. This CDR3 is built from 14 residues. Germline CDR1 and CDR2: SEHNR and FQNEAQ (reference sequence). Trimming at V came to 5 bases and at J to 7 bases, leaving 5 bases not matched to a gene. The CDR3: CASSQTGFNSPLHF. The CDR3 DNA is TGTGCCAGCAGCCAGACAGGGTTCAATTCACCCCTCCACTTT.

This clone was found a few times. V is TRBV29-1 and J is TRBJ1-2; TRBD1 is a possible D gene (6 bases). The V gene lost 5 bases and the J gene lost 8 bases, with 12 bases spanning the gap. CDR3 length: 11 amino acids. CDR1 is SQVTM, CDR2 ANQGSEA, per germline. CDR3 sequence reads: CSVSRTEGYTF. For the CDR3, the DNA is TGCAGCGTTTCCCGGACAGAAGGCTACACCTTC.

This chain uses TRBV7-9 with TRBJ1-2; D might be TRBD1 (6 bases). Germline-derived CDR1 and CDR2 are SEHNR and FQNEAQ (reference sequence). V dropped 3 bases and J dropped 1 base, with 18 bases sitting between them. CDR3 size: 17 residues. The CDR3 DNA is TGTGCCAGCAGCTTTCACAGTCCGGGACAACATAACTATGGCTACACCTTC. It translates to CASSFHSPGQHNYGYTF. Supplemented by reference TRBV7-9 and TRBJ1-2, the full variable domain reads DTGVSQNPRHKITKRGQNVTFRCDPISEHNRLYWYRQTLGQGPEFLTYFQNEAQLEKSRLLSDRFSAERPKGSFSTLEIQRTEQGDSAMYLCASSFHSPGQHNYGYTFGSGTRLTVV.